The 30 T cell receptor beta chains listed next were all sequenced from one sample in a study of blood T cells in healthy people across ages. Combining a sample-barcoded 5' primer with a J-beta primer mix, a second PCR ran for roughly 7 to 11 cycles. TCRdb analysed the 5' RACE reads with MiXCR anew, one entry per CDR3 protein. The sample gives 920,000 or so distinct CDR3 sequences, under 55% of which show up once; 15% to 20% is in the top ten. Sequences were obtained from blood. Receptor source: a woman aged 55-75 years in good health.

The CDR3 sequence is CSASPQSQETQYF. The CDR3 region has the DNA TGCAGTGCTTCCCCACAGAGCCAAGAGACCCAGTACTTC. The chain uses TRBV20-1 and TRBJ2-5; D is ambiguous. This CDR3 contains 13 residues. Deletions cut 5 bases from V and 1 base from J, with 11 bases between. CDR1 and CDR2 from the germline V gene are DFQATT and SNEGSKA (reference sequence).

The chain employs TRBV5-1 and TRBJ2-1; 7 bases map to TRBD2. With V trimmed by 7 bases and J by 5 bases, 6 bases remained unmatched. From germline, CDR1 is SGHRS and CDR2 YFSETQ. CDR3 size: 13 residues. The DNA for the CDR3 is TGCGCCAGCGGGCGACTAGCAGACAATGAGCAGTTCTTC. It translates to CASGRLADNEQFF.

V gene TRBV7-2 combines with J gene TRBJ2-1; TRBD1 aligns across 8 bases. J was trimmed by 7 bases and V by 3 bases; bases with no gene match: 8. The CDR3 is made up of 15 amino acids. Germline CDR1 and CDR2: SGHTA and FQGNSA. This chain's CDR3 is CASSFRAGGGNEQFF. CDR3 bases: TGTGCCAGCAGCTTTAGGGCAGGGGGCGGAAATGAGCAGTTCTTC.

This chain links TRBV6-5 with TRBJ2-4; no clear D gene. Germline lookup yields CDR1 MNHEY and CDR2 SVGAGI. Trimming took 7 bases from V and 2 from J, leaving 12 bases between them. This CDR3 region has 14 residues. As DNA, the CDR3 is TGTGCCAGCACTTCGATATTTTCCAAAAACATTCAGTACTTC. Protein: CASTSIFSKNIQYF.

This rearrangement joins TRBV28 to TRBJ2-7; D gene unclear. The germline V and J ends were trimmed by 6 bases and 7 bases, with 19 bases remaining between them. This CDR3 region has 14 residues. Germline V gene data show CDR1 as MDHEN and CDR2 as SYDVKM. The CDR3 DNA reads TGTGCCAGCAGCCTAAAGGTAGTAGGTAGTGAGCAGTACTTC. Translating it yields CASSLKVVGSEQYF.

This chain joins TRBV28 and TRBJ2-3; D gene unclear. CDR1 MDHEN and CDR2 SYDVKM come from the germline V gene. This CDR3 region has 16 residues. The V and J ends lost 3 bases and 0 bases respectively, with 13 bases between them. CDR3 nucleotide sequence: TGTGCCAGCAGTTTCGTAGGGCCGATTAGCACAGATACGCAGTATTTT. It specifies CASSFVGPISTDTQYF.

V usage is TRBV7-9 and J usage is TRBJ2-5, with D perhaps TRBD1 (5 bases). There are 16 residues in the CDR3. From germline, CDR1 is SEHNR and CDR2 FQNEAQ (reference sequence). V lost 5 bases, J lost 1 base, and 17 bases lay in between. CDR3 sequence (DNA): TGTGCCAGCAGCCCCCGTTTGGGCAGGGTCCAAGAGACCCAGTACTTC. This encodes CASSPRLGRVQETQYF.

This clonotype has more than one count but fewer than ten. This rearrangement joins TRBV30 to TRBJ1-5; D gene ambiguous. This CDR3 has 13 amino acids. CDR1 and CDR2 (germline): GTSNPN, SVGIG (reference sequence). Deletions cut 3 bases from V and 3 bases from J, with 9 bases between. The CDR3 spells CAWSGGSNQPQHF. CDR3 in DNA: TGTGCCTGGAGCGGCGGCTCCAATCAGCCCCAGCATTTT.

The genes are TRBV6-2 or TRBV6-3 and TRBJ2-1, with 14 bases matching TRBD2. The CDR3 contains 18 residues. Germline V gene sequence: CDR1 MNHEY, CDR2 SVGEGT. Losses at the gene ends were 7 bases for V and 8 bases for J; bases not matched to a gene: 16. Here the CDR3 reads CASNGGLAGDNPSHEQFF. DNA of the CDR3: TGTGCCAGCAACGGGGGACTAGCGGGAGATAATCCCTCCCATGAGCAGTTCTTC.

This rearrangement joins TRBV29-1 to TRBJ1-1, with 7 bases matching TRBD1. The CDR3 covers 13 residues. CDR1 is SQVTM, CDR2 ANQGSEA, per germline. V was clipped by 4 bases and J by 11 bases; unmatched bases: 13. The CDR3 nucleotides are TGCAGCGTTGCCGGACAGGTACAAGGGGGGGCTTTCTTT. This encodes CSVAGQVQGGAFF.

This clonotype was seen only once. The gene calls are TRBV20-1 and TRBJ2-5; TRBD1 might be the D (6 bases). CDR3 length: 14 residues. The V gene's germline CDR1 is DFQATT and CDR2 SNEGSKA (reference sequence). The germline V and J ends were trimmed by 2 bases and 11 bases, with 21 bases remaining between them. Written as DNA, the CDR3 is TGCAGTGCTAGACGAGGGGGACGTGGCAATGAGCAGTACTTC. Translation: CSARRGGRGNEQYF.

This clonotype was counted a few times. The V and J genes are TRBV6-5 and TRBJ2-7; D unresolved. Germline values: CDR1 MNHEY, CDR2 SVGAGI. There are 14 residues in the CDR3. The V and J ends lost 2 bases and 3 bases respectively, with 11 bases between them. The CDR3 nucleotides are TGTGCCAGCAGTTACAAGGCAGCAAACTACGAGCAGTACTTC. This encodes CASSYKAANYEQYF.

The genes are TRBV20-1 and TRBJ2-3; TRBD2 might be the D (5 bases). V dropped 0 bases and J dropped 6 bases, with 16 bases sitting between them. This CDR3 is built from 15 residues. Germline CDR1 reads DFQATT; CDR2 reads SNEGSKA (reference sequence). The CDR3 reads CSARDLTDYDDTQYF. The CDR3 region has the DNA TGCAGTGCTAGAGATTTAACAGACTACGACGATACGCAGTATTTT.

The chain combines TRBV7-2 with TRBJ2-5, with 12 nucleotides matching TRBD2. Germline-derived CDR1 and CDR2 are SGHTA and FQGNSA. There are 12 residues in the CDR3. The trim removed 2 bases at V and 12 bases at J, leaving 1 base unmatched. The CDR3 sequence is CASSLSSGREYF. In DNA, the CDR3 is TGTGCCAGCAGCTTATCTAGCGGGAGGGAGTACTTC.

The chain employs TRBV4-1 and TRBJ1-6; D possibly corresponds to TRBD1 (5 bases). CDR1 is MGHRA and CDR2 is YSYEKL in the germline V gene. The germline V and J ends were trimmed by 0 bases and 7 bases, with 10 bases remaining between them. CDR3 size: 15 residues. CDR3 sequence: CASSQDGQWNSPLHF. The CDR3 bases are TGCGCCAGCAGCCAAGATGGACAATGGAATTCACCCCTCCACTTT.

This clonotype has only a few counts. The rearrangement joins TRBV6-1 to TRBJ2-7; TRBD2 matches 9 bases. V lost 10 bases, J lost 4 bases, and 5 bases stayed unmatched. CDR1 MNHNS and CDR2 SASEGT come from the germline V gene. The CDR3 consists of 12 residues. The CDR3 coding sequence is TGTGCCACCTGGACTAGCGTTTACGAGCAGTACTTC. It codes for CATWTSVYEQYF.

This clonotype was recorded a few times. This may be a read error: a much more frequent sequence differs by one nucleotide. The V and J genes are TRBV6-2 or TRBV6-3 and TRBJ2-5, with a weak D call TRBD2 (5 bases). This CDR3 comprises 13 residues. V was trimmed by 2 bases and J by 11 bases, leaving 15 bases between them. Looked up from germline, CDR1 is MNHEY and CDR2 is SVGEGT. CDR3 sequence (DNA): TGTGCCAGCAGTTACGGGCGGGTTCAGAAGCAGTACTTC. This codes for CASSYGRVQKQYF.

This clonotype has a handful of counts. V gene TRBV5-1 combines with J gene TRBJ2-1, with TRBD2 identical over 8 bases. The CDR3 has 13 residues. The V segment lost 7 bases and the J segment 5 bases; nucleotides outside the gene matches: 5. Germline CDR1 and CDR2: SGHRS and YFSETQ. The CDR3 spells CASSRGGHNEQFF. The DNA of the CDR3 is TGCGCCAGCTCCCGGGGGGGACACAATGAGCAGTTCTTC.

The chain has TRBV6-6 and TRBJ2-7; 9 bases match TRBD1. The CDR3 extends over 15 amino acids. Germline loops: CDR1 MNHNY, CDR2 SVGAGI (reference sequence). Germline trimming cut 6 bases from V and 0 bases from J; bases unmatched to any gene: 6. The CDR3 bases are TGTGCCAGCAGCGGACAGGGGCCAACCTCCTACGAGCAGTACTTC. It codes for CASSGQGPTSYEQYF.

Comment on this clonotype: A single base separates this from a much larger clone, so it may be a read error. This sequence joins TRBV11-2 and TRBJ2-7; tentatively, D is TRBD2 (5 bases). The CDR3 has 14 residues. V lost 0 bases to trimming and J lost 2 bases, with 8 bases between them. The germline CDR1 and CDR2 sequences are SGHAT and FQNNGV. The CDR3 DNA sequence: TGTGCCAGCAGCTTAGACAGGAGGCCCTACGAGCAGTACTTC. This gives the protein CASSLDRRPYEQYF.

V is TRBV20-1 and J is TRBJ1-5; TRBD1 matches 7 bases. The CDR3 is 14 residues long. The germline V gene encodes CDR1 DFQATT and CDR2 SNEGSKA (reference sequence). V lost 3 bases, J lost 4 bases, and 6 bases stayed unmatched. CDR3 coding DNA: TGCAGTGCTAGTATAGGGGGCCAAAATCAGCCCCAGCATTTT. It encodes CSASIGGQNQPQHF.

This clonotype was recorded once. One junction end does not reproduce the germline sequence, and a read error may be involved. V and J are TRBV7-2 and TRBJ2-1, with 10 positions matching TRBD2. CDR1 is SGHTA, CDR2 FQGNSA, per germline. The CDR3 has 18 residues. The CDR3 nucleotides read TGTGCCAGCAGCTTAGGCTTGGCTAGCGGGAGCCCCGACAATGAGCGGTTCTTC. Amino acids: CASSLGLASGSPDNERFF.

The gene calls are TRBV29-1 and TRBJ2-7; TRBD2 aligns across 11 bases. The germline V gene encodes CDR1 SQVTM and CDR2 ANQGSEA. With 7 bases clipped from V and 6 bases from J, the junction kept 8 bases outside the gene matches. This CDR3 region has 13 residues. CDR3 amino acids: CSEAGLAGLEQYF. The DNA of the CDR3 is TGCAGCGAGGCCGGACTAGCGGGCCTCGAGCAGTACTTC.

This clonotype appeared a single time. The J gene is TRBJ1-6, the V gene TRBV7-9; tentatively, D is TRBD1 (5 bases). Trimming took off 8 bases at V and 10 bases at J, with 9 bases between the two ends. Per germline, CDR1 SEHNR and CDR2 FQNEAQ (reference sequence). The CDR3 sequence is 11 residues long. CDR3 bases: TGTGCCAGCGGGGGACCATCACCCCTCCACTTT. Protein sequence: CASGGPSPLHF. Complete variable domain (other parts from reference TRBV7-9 and TRBJ1-6): DTGVSQNPRHKITKRGQNVTFRCDPISEHNRLYWYRQTLGQGPEFLTYFQNEAQLEKSRLLSDRFSAERPKGSFSTLEIQRTEQGDSAMYLCASGGPSPLHFGNGTRLTVT.

Here the CDR3 reads CASSFLSGSSRGSDEQYF. DNA for the CDR3: TGCGCCAGCAGCTTTTTAAGCGGGAGTAGCCGAGGATCGGACGAGCAGTACTTC. This chain connects TRBV5-1 to TRBJ2-5, with 8 nucleotides matching TRBD2. The DNA end is more similar to TRBJ2-7, so the J call may be wrong. Looked up from germline, CDR1 is SGHRS and CDR2 is YFSETQ. The CDR3 is 18 amino acids.

The genes are TRBV20-1 and TRBJ1-1; D is ambiguous. The V gene's germline CDR1 is DFQATT and CDR2 SNEGSKA (reference sequence). The V gene lost 0 bases and the J gene lost 3 bases, with 11 bases spanning the gap. The CDR3 consists of 14 residues. The CDR3 sequence is CSARDSQVDTEAFF. The CDR3 coding sequence is TGCAGTGCTAGAGATAGCCAGGTAGACACTGAAGCTTTCTTT.

This chain uses TRBV18 with TRBJ2-3, with 9 positions matching TRBD2. The CDR3 has 17 amino acids. Trimming at V came to 3 bases and at J to 3 bases, leaving 10 bases not matched to a gene. The germline V gene encodes CDR1 KGHSH and CDR2 LQKENI. CDR3 sequence: CASSPKGLAIGTDTQYF. CDR3 DNA sequence: TGTGCCAGCTCACCCAAGGGACTAGCCATCGGGACAGATACGCAGTATTTT.

This chain links TRBV18 with TRBJ1-2; D not certain. This CDR3 spans 15 amino acids. V was shortened by 3 bases and J by 0 bases, with 11 bases between the two germline ends. Germline V gives CDR1 KGHSH, CDR2 LQKENI. The CDR3, as DNA: TGTGCCAGCTCACCGCTCCCCAAGGCTAACTATGGCTACACCTTC. Amino acids: CASSPLPKANYGYTF. The full variable domain, with the rest looked up from reference TRBV18 and TRBJ1-2, is NAGVMQNPRHLVRRRGQEARLRCSPMKGHSHVYWYRQLPEEGLKFMVYLQKENIIDESGMPKERFSAEFPKEGPSILRIQQVVRGDSAAYFCASSPLPKANYGYTFGSGTRLTVV.

The rearrangement links TRBV29-1 to TRBJ1-4; 9 bases line up with TRBD1. Germline lookup yields CDR1 SQVTM and CDR2 ANQGSEA. The CDR3 has 15 amino acids. The V and J ends lost 1 base and 7 bases, in that order; junction bases with no gene match: 7. In DNA form, the CDR3 reads TGCAGCGTTGAAGCGGGGACAGGGAGGGGTGAAAAACTGTTTTTT. Protein sequence: CSVEAGTGRGEKLFF. The full variable domain, in which reference TRBV29-1 and TRBJ1-4 provide the parts outside the CDR3, is SAVISQKPSRDICQRGTSLTIQCQVDSQVTMMFWYRQQPGQSLTLIATANQGSEATYESGFVIDKFPISRPNLTFSTLTVSNMSPEDSSIYLCSVEAGTGRGEKLFFGSGTQLSVL.

This chain uses TRBV5-1 with TRBJ1-4; D is unresolved. This CDR3 has 15 amino acids. The V end lost 3 bases, the J end lost 1 base, and 10 bases lay between the germline ends. The germline V gene encodes CDR1 SGHRS and CDR2 YFSETQ. CDR3 DNA: TGCGCCAGCAGCTGGTCGACCGGAACTAATGAAAAACTGTTTTTT. This gives the protein CASSWSTGTNEKLFF.